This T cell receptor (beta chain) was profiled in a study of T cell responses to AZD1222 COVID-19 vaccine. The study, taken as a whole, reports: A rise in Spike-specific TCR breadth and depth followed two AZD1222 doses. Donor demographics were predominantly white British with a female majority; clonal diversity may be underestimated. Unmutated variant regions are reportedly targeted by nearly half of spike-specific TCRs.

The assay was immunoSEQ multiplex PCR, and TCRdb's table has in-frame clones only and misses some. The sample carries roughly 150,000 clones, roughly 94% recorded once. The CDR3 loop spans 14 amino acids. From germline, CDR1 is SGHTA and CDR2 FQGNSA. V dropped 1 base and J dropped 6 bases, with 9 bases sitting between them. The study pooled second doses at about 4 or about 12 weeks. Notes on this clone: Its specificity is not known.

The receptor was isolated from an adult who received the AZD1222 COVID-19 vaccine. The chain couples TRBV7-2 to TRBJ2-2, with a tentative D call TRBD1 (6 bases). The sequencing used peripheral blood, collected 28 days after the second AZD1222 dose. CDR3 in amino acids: CASSLVQGAGELFF. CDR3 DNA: TGTGCCAGCAGCTTAGTACAGGGAGCCGGGGAGCTGTTTTTT.